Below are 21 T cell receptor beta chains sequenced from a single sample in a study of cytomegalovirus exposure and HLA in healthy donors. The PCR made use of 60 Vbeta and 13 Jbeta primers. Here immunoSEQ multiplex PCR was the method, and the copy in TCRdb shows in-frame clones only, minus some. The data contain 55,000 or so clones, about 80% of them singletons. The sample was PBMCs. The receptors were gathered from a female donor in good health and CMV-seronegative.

CDR3 region: CAWSVGENSPLHF. The CDR3 nucleotides are TGTGCCTGGAGTGTAGGAGAGAATTCACCCCTCCACTTT. The chain has TRBV30 and TRBJ1-6; no reliable D call. Germline CDR1 reads GTSNPN; CDR2 reads SVGIG (reference sequence). Trimming took off 0 bases at V and 7 bases at J, with 7 bases between the two ends. This CDR3 region has 13 residues.

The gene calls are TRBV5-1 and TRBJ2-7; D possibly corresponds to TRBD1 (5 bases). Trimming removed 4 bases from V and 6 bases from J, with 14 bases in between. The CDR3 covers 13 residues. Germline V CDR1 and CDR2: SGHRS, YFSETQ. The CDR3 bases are TGCGCCAGCAGCATCGGGCAGGGCACCGAGCAGTACTTC. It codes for CASSIGQGTEQYF.

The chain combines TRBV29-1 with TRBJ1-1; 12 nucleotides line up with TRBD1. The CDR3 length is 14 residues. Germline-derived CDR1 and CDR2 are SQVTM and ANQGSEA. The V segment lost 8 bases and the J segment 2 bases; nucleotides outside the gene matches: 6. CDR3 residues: CSSRDRGLNTEAFF. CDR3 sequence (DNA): TGCAGCTCCCGGGACAGGGGGCTCAACACTGAAGCTTTCTTT.

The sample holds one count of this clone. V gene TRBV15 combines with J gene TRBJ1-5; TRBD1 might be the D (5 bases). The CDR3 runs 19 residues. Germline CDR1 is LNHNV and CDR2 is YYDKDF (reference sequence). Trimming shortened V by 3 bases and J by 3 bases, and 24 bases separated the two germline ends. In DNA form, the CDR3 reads TGTGCCACCAGCAGGCCGTTTACAGGTGCGACAGCATACAATCAGCCCCAGCATTTT. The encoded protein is CATSRPFTGATAYNQPQHF.

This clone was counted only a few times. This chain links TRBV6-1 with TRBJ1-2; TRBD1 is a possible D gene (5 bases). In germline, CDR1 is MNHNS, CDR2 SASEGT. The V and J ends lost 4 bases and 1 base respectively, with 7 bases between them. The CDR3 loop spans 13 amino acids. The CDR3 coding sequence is TGTGCCAGCAGTGCGACAGTTAACTATGGCTACACCTTC. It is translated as CASSATVNYGYTF.

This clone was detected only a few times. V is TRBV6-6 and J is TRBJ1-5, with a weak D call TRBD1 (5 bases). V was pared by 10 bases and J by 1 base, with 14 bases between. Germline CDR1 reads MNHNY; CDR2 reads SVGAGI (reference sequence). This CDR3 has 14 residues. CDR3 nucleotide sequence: TGTGCCACCGTCGGGGGAATGAGCAATCAGCCCCAGCATTTT. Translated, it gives CATVGGMSNQPQHF.

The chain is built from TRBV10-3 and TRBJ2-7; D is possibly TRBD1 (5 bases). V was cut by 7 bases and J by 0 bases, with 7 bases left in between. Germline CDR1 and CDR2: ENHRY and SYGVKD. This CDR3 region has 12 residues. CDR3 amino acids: CAIMDISYEQYF. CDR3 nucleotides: TGTGCCATCATGGACATCTCCTACGAGCAGTACTTC.

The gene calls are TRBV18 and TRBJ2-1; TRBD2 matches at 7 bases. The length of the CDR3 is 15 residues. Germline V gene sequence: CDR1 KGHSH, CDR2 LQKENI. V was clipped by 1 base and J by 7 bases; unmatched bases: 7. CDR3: CASSPQELGGNEQFF. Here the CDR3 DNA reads TGTGCCAGCTCACCACAAGAGCTCGGGGGGAATGAGCAGTTCTTC.

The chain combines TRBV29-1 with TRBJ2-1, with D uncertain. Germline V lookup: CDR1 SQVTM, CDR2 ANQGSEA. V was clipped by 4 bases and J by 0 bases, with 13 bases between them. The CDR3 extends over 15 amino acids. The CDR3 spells CSVAGTSSSYNEQFF. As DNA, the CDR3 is TGCAGCGTTGCGGGTACCTCCTCCTCCTACAATGAGCAGTTCTTC.

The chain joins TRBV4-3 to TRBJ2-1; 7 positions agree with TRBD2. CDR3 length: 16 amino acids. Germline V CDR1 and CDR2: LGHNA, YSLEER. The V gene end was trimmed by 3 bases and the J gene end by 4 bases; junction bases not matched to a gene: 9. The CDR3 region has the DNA TGCGCCAGCAGCCAGTGGTGGGCTAGCGGATACAATGAGCAGTTCTTC. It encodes CASSQWWASGYNEQFF.

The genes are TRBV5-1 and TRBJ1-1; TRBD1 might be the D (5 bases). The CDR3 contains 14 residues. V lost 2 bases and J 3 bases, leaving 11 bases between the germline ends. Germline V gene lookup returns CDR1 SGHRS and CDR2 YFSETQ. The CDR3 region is CASSLREGDTEAFF. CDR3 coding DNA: TGCGCCAGCAGCTTAAGAGAAGGGGACACTGAAGCTTTCTTT.

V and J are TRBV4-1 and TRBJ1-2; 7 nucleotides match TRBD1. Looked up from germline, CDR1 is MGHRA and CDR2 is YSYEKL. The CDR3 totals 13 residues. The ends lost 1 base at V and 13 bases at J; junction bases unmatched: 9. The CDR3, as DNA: TGCGCCAGCAGCCAAGTTGACAGGGTGAATCGCACCTTC. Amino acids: CASSQVDRVNRTF.

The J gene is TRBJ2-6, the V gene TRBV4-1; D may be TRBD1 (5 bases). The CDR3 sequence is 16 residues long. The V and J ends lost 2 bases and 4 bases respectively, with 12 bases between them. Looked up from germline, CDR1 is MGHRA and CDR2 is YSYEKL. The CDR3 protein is CASSQTAGKGANVLTF. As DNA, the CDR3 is TGCGCCAGCAGCCAAACCGCAGGGAAAGGGGCCAACGTCCTGACTTTC.

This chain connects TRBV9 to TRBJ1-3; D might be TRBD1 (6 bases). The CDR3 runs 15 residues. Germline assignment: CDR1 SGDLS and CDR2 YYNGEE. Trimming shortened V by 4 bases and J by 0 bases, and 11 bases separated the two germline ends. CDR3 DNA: TGTGCCAGCAGCACAGGGACGGACTCTGGAAACACCATATATTTT. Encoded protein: CASSTGTDSGNTIYF.

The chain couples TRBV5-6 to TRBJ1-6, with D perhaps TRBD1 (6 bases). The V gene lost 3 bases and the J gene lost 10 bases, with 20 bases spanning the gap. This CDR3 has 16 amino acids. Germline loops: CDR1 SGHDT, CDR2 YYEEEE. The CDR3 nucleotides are TGTGCCAGCAGCTCGCCGGTAACAGGGCTGGGATCACCCCTCCACTTT. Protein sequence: CASSSPVTGLGSPLHF. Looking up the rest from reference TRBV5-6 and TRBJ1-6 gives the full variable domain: DAGVTQSPTHLIKTRGQQVTLRCSPKSGHDTVSWYQQALGQGPQFIFQYYEEEERQRGNFPDRFSGHQFPNYSSELNVNALLLGDSALYLCASSSPVTGLGSPLHFGNGTRLTVT.

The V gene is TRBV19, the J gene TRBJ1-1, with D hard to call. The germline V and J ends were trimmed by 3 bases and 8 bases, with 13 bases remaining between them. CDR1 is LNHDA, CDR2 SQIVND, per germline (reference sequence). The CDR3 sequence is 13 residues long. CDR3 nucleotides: TGTGCCAGTAGTATTTCTAGAGGGTCGGAAGCTTTCTTT. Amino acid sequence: CASSISRGSEAFF.

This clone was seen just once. The CDR3 DNA sequence: TGTGCCAGCAGCAAAGTATTGGGGGAGGCAGCAGCGAACACCGGGGAGCTGTTTTTT. Residues: CASSKVLGEAAANTGELFF. The chain recombines TRBV21-1 with TRBJ2-2; the DNA was not compared with TRBD2, the D call given in the table. TRBV21-1 is annotated as a pseudogene. This CDR3 has 19 amino acids.

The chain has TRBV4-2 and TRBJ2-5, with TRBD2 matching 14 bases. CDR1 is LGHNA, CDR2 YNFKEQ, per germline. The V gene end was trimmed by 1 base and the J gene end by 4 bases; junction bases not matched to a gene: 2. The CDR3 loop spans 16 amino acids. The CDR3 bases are TGTGCCAGCAGCCAAGCAGGGACTAGCGGGGGAGAGACCCAGTACTTC. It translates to CASSQAGTSGGETQYF.

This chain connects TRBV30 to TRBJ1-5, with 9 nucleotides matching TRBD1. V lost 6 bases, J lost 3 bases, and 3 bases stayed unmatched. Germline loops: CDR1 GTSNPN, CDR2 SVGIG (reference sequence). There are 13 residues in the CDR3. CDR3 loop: CACRQGVNQPQHF. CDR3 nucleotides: TGTGCCTGCAGACAGGGGGTCAATCAGCCCCAGCATTTT.

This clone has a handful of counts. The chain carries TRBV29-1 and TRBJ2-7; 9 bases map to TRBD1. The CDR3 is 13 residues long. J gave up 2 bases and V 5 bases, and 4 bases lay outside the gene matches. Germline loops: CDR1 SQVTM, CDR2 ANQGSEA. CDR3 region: CSVFRQGAYEQYF. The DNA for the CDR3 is TGCAGCGTTTTCCGACAGGGGGCCTACGAGCAGTACTTC.

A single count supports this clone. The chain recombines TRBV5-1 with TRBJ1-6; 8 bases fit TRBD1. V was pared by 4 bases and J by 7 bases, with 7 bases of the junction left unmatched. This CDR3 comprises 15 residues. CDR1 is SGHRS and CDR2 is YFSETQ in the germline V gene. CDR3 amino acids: CASSLGTGPNSPLHF. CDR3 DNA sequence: TGCGCCAGCAGCCTCGGGACAGGACCCAATTCACCCCTCCACTTT.